A selection of T cell receptor beta chains follows, all from one sample in a study of T cells after yellow fever vaccination. MiXCR, run by TCRdb on the 5' RACE reads, gives a single entry per CDR3 protein. The table lists some 600,000 distinct CDR3 sequences, approximately 16% of them singletons. The sample consisted of PBMCs, taken less than 6 days after the first yellow fever vaccination. The source of these receptors is a man between 18 and 29 years old who received the YFV17D yellow fever vaccine. Both conserved end residues are part of each CDR3. D genes are given only for firm matches. Not every row has a clone size; where given, it reads once, few, many or a size class.

D,J,size,V,DNA,CDR3
NA,TRBJ2-4,NA,TRBV4-1,TGCGCCAGCAGCCAAGACGGCCCGAGGGGCATTCAGTACTTC,CASSQDGPRGIQYF
NA,TRBJ1-2,NA,TRBV4-3,TGCGCCAGCAGCCAACAGTATACAGGGATCTATGGCTACACCTTC,CASSQQYTGIYGYTF
TRBD2,TRBJ2-1,NA,TRBV24-1,TGTGCCACCAGTGACACCCTAGCGGGGGGGCCGTACAATGAGCAGTTCTTC,CATSDTLAGGPYNEQFF
TRBD2,TRBJ2-3,few,TRBV7-2,TGTGCCAGCAGCTCTTTCGCGGGGGGGGCCGGTGATACGCAGTATTTT,CASSSFAGGAGDTQYF
TRBD2,TRBJ2-7,few,TRBV7-9,TGTGCCATACGACGGACTAGCGCCTCCTACGAGCAGTACTTC,CAIRRTSASYEQYF
NA,TRBJ2-5,few,TRBV25-1,TGTGCCAGCAGTTCCGGGCTTCGGTCCCACCAAGAGACCCAGTACTTC,CASSSGLRSHQETQYF
NA,TRBJ2-7,NA,TRBV5-4,TGTGCCAGCAGCTTAAGCAAGAGCTCCTACGAGCAGTACTTC,CASSLSKSSYEQYF
NA,TRBJ1-2,NA,TRBV24-1,TGTGCCACCAGCGGCCTGGAGACCAACTATGGCTACACCTTC,CATSGLETNYGYTF
NA,TRBJ2-4,few,TRBV12-3/TRBV12-4,TGTGCCAGCACCGAGGGCCCTCGGGTTGGAAACATTCAGTACTTC,CASTEGPRVGNIQYF
NA,TRBJ2-6,NA,TRBV18,TGTGCCAGCTCAGGCGGCCAGGGAGGGGCCAACGTCCTGACTTTC,CASSGGQGGANVLTF
NA,TRBJ1-1,many,TRBV24-1,TGTGCCACCAGTGGGGATTCAGGAACTGAAGCTTTCTTT,CATSGDSGTEAFF
TRBD1,TRBJ1-1,NA,TRBV5-1,TGCGCCAGCAGACAAGTCCCGGGACAGGGGTTGGCTGAAGCTTTCTTT,CASRQVPGQGLAEAFF
NA,TRBJ1-6,NA,TRBV7-6,TGTGCCAGCAGGTCCAGACAGGACTACTTTTCACCCCTCCACTTT,CASRSRQDYFSPLHF
NA,TRBJ2-5,NA,TRBV10-3,TGTGCCATCGGTAGGGGGGAGTGGGAGACCCAGTACTTC,CAIGRGEWETQYF
TRBD2,TRBJ2-5,NA,TRBV6-5,TGTGCCAGCAGTTACTCGACGGGGGGGGGTTCGGGGACCCAGTACTTC,CASSYSTGGGSGTQYF
TRBD2,TRBJ2-3,many,TRBV7-3,TGTGCCAGCAGCCTGAGACTAGCGGGTGGTGATACGCAGTATTTT,CASSLRLAGGDTQYF
NA,TRBJ1-1,NA,TRBV7-9,TGTGCCAGCAGCGGGGACACATCAAACACTGAAGCTTTCTTT,CASSGDTSNTEAFF
TRBD1,TRBJ2-3,NA,TRBV19,TGTGCCAGTGGGGACAGGGGGCCTTCGGATACGCAGTATTTT,CASGDRGPSDTQYF
NA,TRBJ1-4,NA,TRBV6-5,TGTGCCAGCAGTTACTCGGGGGCCGGGCATGAAAAACTGTTTTTT,CASSYSGAGHEKLFF
TRBD1,TRBJ2-6,many,TRBV5-1,TGCGCCAGCAGCTTGGGACAGGGTGGGTCTGGGGCCAACGTCCTGACTTTC,CASSLGQGGSGANVLTF
NA,TRBJ2-3,many,TRBV12-3/TRBV12-4,TGTGCCAGCAGTTTTGGGCCCGGGGGCGCCGATACGCAGTATTTT,CASSFGPGGADTQYF
NA,TRBJ1-4,few,TRBV18,TGTGCCAGCTATCACCCGGGACACGGTGAAAAACTGTTTTTT,CASYHPGHGEKLFF